The source of this TCR beta chain is a study of T cells in Graves' hyperthyroidism and ophthalmopathy. Many counts were recorded for this clonotype. Antigen specificity is unknown. The CDR3 is 14 amino acids. The V gene lost 7 bases and the J gene lost 6 bases, with 15 bases spanning the gap. Germline V lookup: CDR1 MDHEN, CDR2 SYDVKM. Each diagnosis was grounded in clinical symptoms, serum thyroxine and TRAb, thyroid ultrasound, and orbital computed tomography. An approximately 9.8 ml volume of fresh peripheral blood provided the PBMCs. Study findings and constraints: The majority of expanded thyroid clonotypes above 0.001 also appeared in blood.

RNA transcripts gave rise to amplified TCR beta CDR3 regions. The HTBI primer set drove a first-round RT-PCR of the TCR CDR3. TCRdb recomputed calls from the multiplex PCR reads with MiXCR, one row per CDR3 protein. The data show about 640,000 distinct CDR3 sequences, around 15% seen once. Sample: blood. The clonotype was recovered from a woman in her forties or fifties with Graves' ophthalmopathy. V gene TRBV28 combines with J gene TRBJ2-2; D call uncertain. CDR3 sequence: CASKATLSAGELFF. CDR3 bases: TGTGCCAGCAAAGCCACCCTGTCCGCCGGGGAGCTGTTTTTT.